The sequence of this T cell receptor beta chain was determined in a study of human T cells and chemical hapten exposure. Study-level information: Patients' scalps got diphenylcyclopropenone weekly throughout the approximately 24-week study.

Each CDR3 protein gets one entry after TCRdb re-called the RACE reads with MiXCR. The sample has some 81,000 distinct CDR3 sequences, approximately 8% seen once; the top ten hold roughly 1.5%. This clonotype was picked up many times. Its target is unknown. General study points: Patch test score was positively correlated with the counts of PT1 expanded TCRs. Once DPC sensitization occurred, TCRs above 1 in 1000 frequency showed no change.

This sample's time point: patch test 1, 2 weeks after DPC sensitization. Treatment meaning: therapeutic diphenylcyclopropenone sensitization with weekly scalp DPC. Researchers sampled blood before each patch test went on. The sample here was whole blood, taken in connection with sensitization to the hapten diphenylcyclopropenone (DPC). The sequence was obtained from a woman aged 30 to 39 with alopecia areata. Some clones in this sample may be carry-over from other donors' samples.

CDR3 sequence: CASSAGVRDQPQHF. The CDR3 DNA reads TGTGCCAGCTCGGCCGGGGTTCGGGATCAGCCCCAGCATTTT. The V gene is TRBV18, the J gene TRBJ1-5; D not certain. Trimming pared 6 bases from V and 5 bases from J, leaving 14 bases between. Germline assignment: CDR1 KGHSH and CDR2 LQKENI. The CDR3 is 14 residues long.